The clone carrying this TCR beta chain was recorded once. Study processing details: ImmunoSEQ supplied junction-only sequences lacking quality scores, so filtering was different. Method: immunoSEQ multiplex PCR; TCRdb's copy keeps in-frame clones and lacks some. D and trimming were read from the DNA, whereas the V and J calls and clone size are those reported in that table. Here the sample spans some 1.4 million clones, 95% to 97% being singletons. This record belongs to a study of shared clonotypes between healthy human individuals. Trimming removed 4 bases from V and 6 bases from J, with 9 bases in between. Looked up from germline, CDR1 is SEHNR and CDR2 is FQNEAQ (reference sequence). There are 12 residues in the CDR3.

The chain combines TRBV7-9 with TRBJ1-1; D ambiguous. The sequencing sample was made of naive CD4+ T cells sorted from blood. Subset here: CD45RA+ positively selected. The clonotype comes from a man aged 25 to 40 in good health. The CDR3 nucleotides read TGTGCCAGCAGCTCCCTACGTTCTGAAGCTTTCTTT. It yields the protein CASSSLRSEAFF.